These 28 T cell receptor beta chains came from one sample sequenced in a study of identical twins. MiXCR was run by TCRdb on the 5' RACE reads, yielding one entry per CDR3 protein. The data show 260,000 or so distinct CDR3 sequences, 7% to 8.5% seen once. Another study also made use of these data, one on yellow fever vaccine responses in identical twins.

The source material was CD8+ T cells sorted from blood. Receptor source: a woman between 18 and 29 years old in good health.

This clonotype turned up a few times. The rearrangement uses TRBV7-9 and TRBJ1-2; D is unresolved. V was clipped by 5 bases and J by 4 bases, with 11 bases between them. The CDR3 loop spans 13 amino acids. Germline V CDR1 and CDR2: SEHNR, FQNEAQ (reference sequence). The CDR3: CASSAGVGYGYTF. In DNA form, the CDR3 reads TGTGCCAGCAGCGCCGGGGTTGGCTATGGCTACACCTTC.

This clonotype was counted a few times. The chain joins TRBV29-1 to TRBJ2-5; D is perhaps TRBD1 (6 bases). Germline values: CDR1 SQVTM, CDR2 ANQGSEA. CDR3 length: 15 residues. V was trimmed by 3 bases and J by 2 bases, leaving 16 bases between them. The CDR3, as DNA: TGCAGCGTTGACGGGACATCAATCCGACAAGAGACCCAGTACTTC. This translates into CSVDGTSIRQETQYF.

This clonotype was counted ten times or more. Written as DNA, the CDR3 is TGTGCCAGCACGGACAGTTTCACAGATACGCAGTATTTT. Translation gives CASTDSFTDTQYF. The genes are TRBV25-1 and TRBJ2-3; D is perhaps TRBD1 (6 bases). The CDR3 sequence is 13 residues long. Per germline, CDR1 MGHDK and CDR2 SYGVNS. The ends were cut back, 7 bases at V and 2 bases at J, with 10 bases in the middle.

The chain employs TRBV20-1 and TRBJ1-6, with D hard to call. Trimming shortened V by 6 bases and J by 13 bases, and 10 bases separated the two germline ends. The CDR3 has 10 residues. Germline V gene data show CDR1 as DFQATT and CDR2 as SNEGSKA (reference sequence). The CDR3 region is CSAIPGPLHF. CDR3 DNA: TGCAGTGCCATACCGGGCCCCCTCCACTTT.

This clonotype has ten or more counts. The CDR3 DNA is TGTGCCAGCACGGGGACTGGCCCGGGCGAGCAGTACTTC. The encoded protein is CASTGTGPGEQYF. V and J are TRBV12-3 or TRBV12-4 and TRBJ2-7, with D maybe TRBD2 (6 bases). V was clipped by 7 bases and J by 6 bases, with 16 bases between them. This CDR3 spans 13 amino acids.

This clonotype has more than one count but fewer than ten. CDR3 nucleotides: TGTGCCACCAGCAGGGACAGGGGGCATAATGAGCAGTTCTTC. Translating gives CATSRDRGHNEQFF. The V and J genes are TRBV15 and TRBJ2-1, with 11 bases identical to TRBD1. The CDR3 consists of 14 residues. Per the germline V gene, CDR1 is LNHNV and CDR2 is YYDKDF (reference sequence). V was pared by 3 bases and J by 7 bases, with 2 bases of the junction left unmatched.

The table lists this clonotype with many counts. This chain links TRBV7-6 with TRBJ2-7; D is unclear. V gave up 2 bases and J gave up 6 bases, with 20 bases separating them. The germline V gene has CDR1 SGHVS and CDR2 FNYEAQ. CDR3 size: 16 residues. The CDR3 DNA reads TGTGCCAGCAGCTTAATAATCTCACTTCCCGGTGGCGAGCAGTACGTC. It yields the protein CASSLIISLPGGEQYV.

In this sample, this clonotype turned up a few times. The chain combines TRBV11-1 with TRBJ2-1, with D possibly matching TRBD2 (6 bases). The length of the CDR3 is 17 residues. Trimming removed 5 bases at V and 0 bases at J, with 17 bases between. Germline loops: CDR1 SGHAT, CDR2 FQDESV (reference sequence). The CDR3 region has the DNA TGTGCCAGCAGCGCCCTCGGAGGGTGGTCCTCCTACAATGAGCAGTTCTTC. Encoded protein: CASSALGGWSSYNEQFF.

This clonotype has ten or more counts. The rearrangement joins TRBV28 to TRBJ1-5, with D perhaps matching TRBD1 (5 bases). CDR3 length: 18 amino acids. The V end was cut by 6 bases, the J end by 4 bases, with 25 bases between. Looked up from germline, CDR1 is MDHEN and CDR2 is SYDVKM. The CDR3 DNA is TGTGCCAGCAGCCCTGTCTGGGCAGGGAGGGATGCAAATCAGCCCCAGCATTTT. Translated, it gives CASSPVWAGRDANQPQHF.

This clonotype appeared many times. The V call is TRBV12-3 or TRBV12-4, the J call TRBJ2-1; 8 positions agree with TRBD1. The CDR3 is 17 residues long. V lost 3 bases to trimming and J lost 2 bases; unmatched junction nucleotides: 9. The CDR3 sequence is CASSLPGGLSTYNEQFF. The DNA of the CDR3 is TGTGCCAGCAGTTTGCCAGGGGGCCTTTCGACCTACAATGAGCAGTTCTTC.

Remarks on this clonotype: An end of the junction differs from the germline gene, which may be a read error. CDR3 DNA: TGTGCCACCAGTGACTCCAGCGGTCGTTACTCCTACAATGGGCAGTTCTTC. Translating gives CATSDSSGRYSYNGQFF. This chain uses TRBV24-1 with TRBJ2-1, with D tentatively TRBD2 (5 bases). CDR1 is KGHDR and CDR2 is SFDVKD in the germline V gene. The CDR3 contains 17 residues.

The chain couples TRBV2 to TRBJ2-5; 10 bases line up with TRBD1. Per the germline V gene, CDR1 is SNHLY and CDR2 is FYNNEI. This CDR3 is built from 15 residues. V was pared by 6 bases and J by 5 bases, with 9 bases of the junction left unmatched. The CDR3 DNA follows: TGTGCCAGCAGCCCGGACAGGGGGTCGTTGGAGACCCAGTACTTC. It is translated as CASSPDRGSLETQYF.

The V gene is TRBV10-2, the J gene TRBJ2-3; no clear D gene. V was pared by 2 bases and J by 2 bases, with 11 bases between. Germline CDR1 and CDR2: WSHSY and SAAADI. The CDR3 spans 15 residues. Here the CDR3 DNA reads TGCGCCAGCAGTGAGGTCTACCGAAACACAGATACGCAGTATTTT. Translation gives CASSEVYRNTDTQYF.

The V call is TRBV3-1, the J call TRBJ2-7; D could derive from TRBD1 or TRBD2 (5 bases each). The CDR3 spans 18 residues. Germline lookup yields CDR1 LGHDT and CDR2 YNNKEL (reference sequence). The V gene lost 4 bases and the J gene lost 4 bases, with 26 bases spanning the gap. For the CDR3, the DNA is TGTGCCAGCAGCCCGCTCTTGGTCGGGACCCCTGCCCCTTACGAGCAGTACTTC. This codes for CASSPLLVGTPAPYEQYF.

The chain has TRBV7-9 and TRBJ2-2, with D perhaps matching TRBD1 or TRBD2 (5 bases each). V dropped 6 bases and J dropped 4 bases, with 12 bases sitting between them. The CDR3 consists of 14 residues. Germline V gene lookup returns CDR1 SEHNR and CDR2 FQNEAQ (reference sequence). CDR3 loop: CASRPGAATGELFF. The CDR3 DNA follows: TGTGCCAGCAGACCCGGGGCAGCCACCGGGGAGCTGTTTTTT.

This clonotype was seen a handful of times. This sequence joins TRBV9 and TRBJ2-7; D call uncertain. The V gene lost 1 base and the J gene lost 0 bases, with 5 bases spanning the gap. The CDR3 length is 13 residues. CDR1 and CDR2 from the germline V gene are SGDLS and YYNGEE. CDR3 DNA sequence: TGTGCCAGCAGCGTATCGACCTCCTACGAGCAGTACTTC. It translates to CASSVSTSYEQYF.

This clonotype showed up just a few times. The CDR3 is CASSYDRGGNTEAFF. DNA for the CDR3: TGCGCCAGCAGCTACGACAGGGGCGGGAACACTGAAGCTTTCTTT. The rearrangement uses TRBV5-1 and TRBJ1-1; TRBD1 matches at 8 bases. The CDR3 sequence is 15 residues long. The germline gives CDR1 SGHRS, CDR2 YFSETQ. With 3 bases clipped from V and 1 base from J, the junction kept 5 bases outside the gene matches.

V usage is TRBV29-1 and J usage is TRBJ2-7, with TRBD2 as a possible D gene (5 bases). CDR3 length: 14 residues. The germline gives CDR1 SQVTM, CDR2 ANQGSEA. Trimming left V 5 bases short and J 7 bases short, with 21 bases between. Here the CDR3 reads CSVPQGPYSGEQYF. In DNA, the CDR3 is TGCAGCGTTCCCCAAGGTCCCTACTCGGGGGAGCAGTACTTC.

This clonotype has more than one count but fewer than ten. The V call is TRBV14, the J call TRBJ1-2, with D perhaps matching TRBD1 (6 bases). Trimming cost V 0 bases and J 6 bases, with 14 bases left between them. This CDR3 has 15 residues. Looked up from germline, CDR1 is SGHDN and CDR2 is FVKESK. Here the CDR3 reads CASSQEGRGLHGYTF. The DNA for the CDR3 is TGTGCCAGCAGCCAAGAAGGCAGGGGTTTGCATGGCTACACCTTC.

In its sample, this clonotype was seen a few times. The chain couples TRBV20-1 to TRBJ2-1; D is unresolved. Germline assignment: CDR1 DFQATT and CDR2 SNEGSKA (reference sequence). CDR3 length equals 15 residues. V was cut by 3 bases and J by 0 bases, with 12 bases left in between. The CDR3 sequence: CSASHDPSSYNEQFF. CDR3 in DNA: TGCAGTGCTAGTCATGATCCTAGCTCCTACAATGAGCAGTTCTTC.

In its sample, this clonotype was seen many times. This rearrangement joins TRBV7-9 to TRBJ1-2; TRBD1 might be the D (5 bases). This CDR3 is 14 amino acids long. Looked up from germline, CDR1 is SEHNR and CDR2 is FQNEAQ (reference sequence). V was clipped by 10 bases and J by 0 bases, with 15 bases between them. The DNA of the CDR3 is TGTGCCACCCAGGGAGGGACCACTAACTATGGCTACACCTTC. Encoded protein: CATQGGTTNYGYTF.

The J gene is TRBJ2-5, the V gene TRBV2; D call uncertain. CDR1 and CDR2 from the germline V gene are SNHLY and FYNNEI. Trimming removed 0 bases from V and 2 bases from J, with 13 bases in between. CDR3 length equals 16 residues. The CDR3 loop reads CASSEASGKGQETQYF. The DNA for the CDR3 is TGTGCCAGCAGTGAAGCGAGTGGGAAGGGTCAAGAGACCCAGTACTTC. Using reference TRBV2 and TRBJ2-5 for the parts outside the CDR3, the full variable domain is EPEVTQTPSHQVTQMGQEVILRCVPISNHLYFYWYRQILGQKVEFLVSFYNNEISEKSEIFDDQFSVERPDGSNFTLKIRSTKLEDSAMYFCASSEASGKGQETQYFGPGTRLLVL.

This clonotype was counted between two and nine times. The chain is built from TRBV7-7 and TRBJ2-1; D is possibly TRBD2 (5 bases). The V gene lost 5 bases and the J gene lost 8 bases, with 16 bases spanning the gap. Germline assignment: CDR1 SSHAT and CDR2 FNYEAQ (reference sequence). The CDR3 length is 14 residues. The CDR3 DNA sequence: TGTGCCAGCAGCCGCGGGCCGGCCGGCGATGAGCAGTTCTTC. Amino acids: CASSRGPAGDEQFF. Complete variable domain (other parts from reference TRBV7-7 and TRBJ2-1): GAGVSQSPRYKVTKRGQDVTLRCDPISSHATLYWYQQALGQGPEFLTYFNYEAQPDKSGLPSDRFSAERPEGSISTLTIQRTEQRDSAMYRCASSRGPAGDEQFFGPGTRLTVL.

V is TRBV27 and J is TRBJ2-7; TRBD2 is a possible D gene (6 bases). Trimming shortened V by 4 bases and J by 1 base, and 11 bases separated the two germline ends. The CDR3 is 14 amino acids. The germline gives CDR1 MNHEY, CDR2 SMNVEV (reference sequence). CDR3 protein: CASSYGLASYEQYF. The CDR3 region has the DNA TGTGCCAGCAGTTATGGGCTAGCGTCCTACGAGCAGTACTTC.

The V call is TRBV12-3 or TRBV12-4, the J call TRBJ1-1; D gene uncertain. The CDR3 runs to 15 residues. V was pared by 0 bases and J by 4 bases, with 12 bases between. CDR3 bases: TGTGCCAGCAGTTTAGCGGTGGGTCTGGCCACTGAAGCTTTCTTT. As protein: CASSLAVGLATEAFF.

There are a few counts of this clonotype. The rearrangement joins TRBV27 to TRBJ2-1; D remains ambiguous. This CDR3 contains 14 residues. Germline CDR1 and CDR2: MNHEY and SMNVEV (reference sequence). Trimming took off 2 bases at V and 5 bases at J, with 10 bases between the two ends. The CDR3 region has the DNA TGTGCCAGCAGTTTAAGAAGAGGTGACAATGAGCAGTTCTTC. Its translation: CASSLRRGDNEQFF.

The chain is built from TRBV6-1 and TRBJ2-7; D is perhaps TRBD1 or TRBD2 (5 bases each). The CDR3 covers 16 residues. Trimming removed 8 bases at V and 1 base at J, with 21 bases between. Germline CDR1 and CDR2: MNHNS and SASEGT. CDR3 in amino acids: CASRAPSGTYSYEQYF. CDR3 nucleotide sequence: TGTGCCAGCCGTGCCCCCTCCGGGACGTATTCCTACGAGCAGTACTTC.

The rearrangement uses TRBV18 and TRBJ2-1; D is possibly TRBD1 (6 bases). Trimming removed 1 base at V and 6 bases at J, with 13 bases between. Germline CDR1 and CDR2: KGHSH and LQKENI. The CDR3 loop spans 15 amino acids. Here the CDR3 reads CASSPLRWGLNEQFF. CDR3 DNA: TGTGCCAGCTCACCACTCCGGTGGGGGCTCAATGAGCAGTTCTTC.